Listed below are T cell receptor beta chains from one sample, sequenced in a study of blood T cell repertoires in COVID-19. The method was immunoSEQ multiplex PCR; TCRdb's version includes in-frame clones alone and lacks a portion of them. The data show 200,000 to 250,000 clones, roughly 80% seen once. The sequenced sample consisted of peripheral blood. The receptor source for this set is a woman aged 45-65 years with acute or convalescent COVID-19. CDR3s include the opening cysteine and the closing phenylalanine or tryptophan. Each record gives: CDR3 length, V gene, J gene, clone size, D gene, CDR3 protein, CDR3 DNA. D genes are given only for firm matches. Some rows have no size entry. The others give once, few or many, or a class for an expanded clone.

CDR3 length: 11; V gene: TRBV12-3/TRBV12-4; J gene: TRBJ2-3; clone size: many; D gene: -; CDR3 protein: CATSRLWRQYF; CDR3 DNA: TGTGCCACCTCGAGACTATGGCGGCAGTATTTT
CDR3 length: 16; V gene: TRBV10-3; J gene: TRBJ2-5; clone size: -; D gene: TRBD2; CDR3 protein: CAIRGGFQVDRETQYF; CDR3 DNA: TGTGCCATCAGGGGGGGGTTTCAAGTGGACCGAGAGACCCAGTACTTC
CDR3 length: 14; V gene: TRBV28; J gene: TRBJ1-2; clone size: few; D gene: -; CDR3 protein: CASSLSVGDYGYTF; CDR3 DNA: TGTGCCAGCAGTTTATCCGTGGGCGACTATGGCTACACCTTC
CDR3 length: 13; V gene: TRBV28; J gene: TRBJ2-5; clone size: -; D gene: -; CDR3 protein: CASSLTAQGTQYF; CDR3 DNA: TGTGCCAGCAGTCTGACCGCGCAGGGGACCCAGTACTTC
CDR3 length: 15; V gene: TRBV15; J gene: TRBJ2-7; clone size: -; D gene: -; CDR3 protein: CATSRDWGHGDEQYF; CDR3 DNA: TGTGCCACCAGCAGAGATTGGGGGCACGGCGACGAGCAGTACTTC
CDR3 length: 11; V gene: TRBV27; J gene: TRBJ2-3; clone size: few; D gene: -; CDR3 protein: CASSFMDTQYF; CDR3 DNA: TGTGCCAGCAGTTTCATGGATACGCAGTATTTT
CDR3 length: 13; V gene: TRBV3-1/TRBV3-2; J gene: TRBJ2-2; clone size: -; D gene: -; CDR3 protein: CASSPRVSGELFF; CDR3 DNA: TGTGCCAGCAGCCCCAGGGTGTCAGGGGAGCTGTTTTTT
CDR3 length: 15; V gene: TRBV5-4; J gene: TRBJ1-1; clone size: -; D gene: -; CDR3 protein: CASSSAGALNTEAFF; CDR3 DNA: TGTGCCAGCAGTTCGGCAGGGGCCCTGAACACTGAAGCTTTCTTT
CDR3 length: 15; V gene: TRBV5-1; J gene: TRBJ2-5; clone size: -; D gene: TRBD1; CDR3 protein: CASSFRDRVLETQYF; CDR3 DNA: TGCGCCAGCAGCTTTCGGGACAGGGTGTTAGAGACCCAGTACTTC
CDR3 length: 16; V gene: TRBV5-1; J gene: TRBJ1-1; clone size: -; D gene: TRBD1; CDR3 protein: CASSWAGQGANTEAFF; CDR3 DNA: TGCGCCAGCAGCTGGGCCGGACAGGGAGCGAACACTGAAGCTTTCTTT
CDR3 length: 16; V gene: TRBV18; J gene: TRBJ2-3; clone size: few; D gene: TRBD2; CDR3 protein: CASSPRASGGGDTQYF; CDR3 DNA: TGTGCCAGCTCACCACGGGCTAGCGGGGGCGGAGATACGCAGTATTTT
CDR3 length: 16; V gene: TRBV5-1; J gene: TRBJ2-2; clone size: -; D gene: -; CDR3 protein: CASNLRDSFGPGELFF; CDR3 DNA: TGCGCCAGCAACCTCCGGGACTCTTTCGGGCCCGGGGAGCTGTTTTTT
CDR3 length: 14; V gene: TRBV15; J gene: TRBJ2-2; clone size: -; D gene: -; CDR3 protein: CATSSGLDTGELFF; CDR3 DNA: TGTGCCACCAGTTCAGGGTTGGACACCGGGGAGCTGTTTTTT
CDR3 length: 15; V gene: TRBV5-1; J gene: TRBJ1-1; clone size: -; D gene: TRBD1; CDR3 protein: CASSQTRGGITEAFF; CDR3 DNA: TGCGCCAGCAGCCAGACCCGAGGGGGCATCACTGAAGCTTTCTTT
CDR3 length: 13; V gene: TRBV18; J gene: TRBJ1-6; clone size: -; D gene: -; CDR3 protein: CASRVKGNSPLHF; CDR3 DNA: TGTGCCAGCCGTGTAAAGGGGAACTCACCCCTCCACTTT
CDR3 length: 14; V gene: TRBV28; J gene: TRBJ2-3; clone size: -; D gene: TRBD1; CDR3 protein: CASSEGQRPGTQYF; CDR3 DNA: TGTGCCAGCAGTGAGGGACAGCGTCCGGGGACGCAGTATTTT
CDR3 length: 15; V gene: TRBV4-2; J gene: TRBJ1-6; clone size: -; D gene: TRBD1; CDR3 protein: CASSQEVGGGSPLHF; CDR3 DNA: TGTGCCAGCAGCCAAGAAGTAGGGGGCGGTTCACCCCTCCACTTT
CDR3 length: 15; V gene: TRBV19; J gene: TRBJ1-5; clone size: -; D gene: -; CDR3 protein: CASSMGQGRNQPQHF; CDR3 DNA: TGTGCCAGTAGTATGGGGCAGGGGCGGAATCAGCCCCAGCATTTT
CDR3 length: 16; V gene: TRBV6-2/TRBV6-3; J gene: TRBJ2-3; clone size: few; D gene: TRBD2; CDR3 protein: CASSYSAGVNTDTQYF; CDR3 DNA: TGTGCCAGCAGTTACTCCGCGGGAGTTAACACAGATACGCAGTATTTT
CDR3 length: 14; V gene: TRBV28; J gene: TRBJ2-2; clone size: -; D gene: -; CDR3 protein: CASSPVQDTGELFF; CDR3 DNA: TGTGCCAGCAGTCCGGTGCAGGACACCGGGGAGCTGTTTTTT
CDR3 length: 16; V gene: TRBV9; J gene: TRBJ2-1; clone size: -; D gene: -; CDR3 protein: CASSVDIAEPYNEQFF; CDR3 DNA: TGTGCCAGCAGCGTAGATATAGCGGAGCCCTACAATGAGCAGTTCTTC
CDR3 length: 12; V gene: TRBV11-2; J gene: TRBJ2-7; clone size: -; D gene: -; CDR3 protein: CASSFRGREQYF; CDR3 DNA: TGTGCCAGCAGCTTCAGGGGTCGTGAGCAGTACTTC
CDR3 length: 13; V gene: TRBV4-3; J gene: TRBJ2-7; clone size: -; D gene: -; CDR3 protein: CASSQDRGYEQYF; CDR3 DNA: TGCGCCAGCAGCCAAGACAGGGGCTACGAGCAGTACTTC
CDR3 length: 14; V gene: TRBV19; J gene: TRBJ1-2; clone size: few; D gene: -; CDR3 protein: CASRFARVLYGYTF; CDR3 DNA: TGTGCCAGTAGGTTCGCCCGAGTGCTCTATGGCTACACCTTC
CDR3 length: 15; V gene: TRBV7-2; J gene: TRBJ2-7; clone size: -; D gene: -; CDR3 protein: CASSSPGRTTYEQYF; CDR3 DNA: TGTGCCAGCAGCTCTCCGGGACGGACTACCTACGAGCAGTACTTC
CDR3 length: 14; V gene: TRBV20-1; J gene: TRBJ2-7; clone size: -; D gene: TRBD1; CDR3 protein: CSASVSGGSGEQYF; CDR3 DNA: TGCAGTGCTAGTGTGTCAGGGGGCTCGGGCGAGCAGTACTTC
CDR3 length: 14; V gene: TRBV19; J gene: TRBJ1-2; clone size: few; D gene: -; CDR3 protein: CASSIQGREGGYTF; CDR3 DNA: TGTGCCAGTAGTATACAGGGGAGAGAGGGTGGCTACACCTTC
CDR3 length: 16; V gene: TRBV4-1; J gene: TRBJ2-3; clone size: -; D gene: TRBD2; CDR3 protein: CASSQAPAGTTDTQYF; CDR3 DNA: TGCGCCAGCAGCCAAGCGCCAGCGGGGACCACAGATACGCAGTATTTT
CDR3 length: 14; V gene: TRBV6-5; J gene: TRBJ2-7; clone size: -; D gene: TRBD1; CDR3 protein: CASSLRTGSGAQYF; CDR3 DNA: TGTGCCAGCAGTCTGAGGACAGGGTCGGGGGCGCAGTACTTC
CDR3 length: 14; V gene: TRBV11-2; J gene: TRBJ2-5; clone size: -; D gene: TRBD1; CDR3 protein: CASSSWTGEETQYF; CDR3 DNA: TGTGCCAGCAGCTCATGGACAGGGGAAGAGACCCAGTACTTC
CDR3 length: 18; V gene: TRBV3-1/TRBV3-2; J gene: TRBJ2-2; clone size: -; D gene: TRBD2; CDR3 protein: CASSQIGGRAFSPGELFF; CDR3 DNA: TGTGCCAGCAGCCAAATAGGCGGGAGGGCCTTTTCCCCCGGGGAGCTGTTTTTT
CDR3 length: 12; V gene: TRBV28; J gene: TRBJ1-2; clone size: -; D gene: TRBD1; CDR3 protein: CASRGTGYGYTF; CDR3 DNA: TGTGCCAGCAGGGGGACAGGGTATGGCTACACCTTC
CDR3 length: 15; V gene: TRBV18; J gene: TRBJ1-4; clone size: -; D gene: TRBD1; CDR3 protein: CASSPYRGLREKLFF; CDR3 DNA: TGTGCCAGCTCACCATACAGGGGGCTGAGGGAAAAACTGTTTTTT
CDR3 length: 17; V gene: TRBV19; J gene: TRBJ1-1; clone size: -; D gene: -; CDR3 protein: CASSALHTTELNTEAFF; CDR3 DNA: TGTGCCAGTAGTGCCCTTCATACGACAGAATTGAACACTGAAGCTTTCTTT
CDR3 length: 16; V gene: TRBV18; J gene: TRBJ1-5; clone size: -; D gene: -; CDR3 protein: CASSDLTQGRDQPQHF; CDR3 DNA: TGTGCCAGCTCTGACTTAACACAGGGAAGGGATCAGCCCCAGCATTTT
CDR3 length: 18; V gene: TRBV4-3; J gene: TRBJ1-6; clone size: -; D gene: -; CDR3 protein: CASSQDPPVRGYNSPLHF; CDR3 DNA: TGCGCCAGCAGCCAAGACCCACCCGTCAGGGGTTATAATTCACCCCTCCACTTT
CDR3 length: 15; V gene: TRBV5-1; J gene: TRBJ2-1; clone size: -; D gene: -; CDR3 protein: CASSLNPDYYNEQFF; CDR3 DNA: TGCGCCAGCAGCTTGAACCCAGACTACTACAATGAGCAGTTCTTC
CDR3 length: 15; V gene: TRBV6-2/TRBV6-3; J gene: TRBJ2-1; clone size: -; D gene: -; CDR3 protein: CASSPRLNQLTVQFF; CDR3 DNA: TGTGCCAGCAGTCCCCGACTGAACCAGCTGACCGTGCAGTTCTTC
CDR3 length: 13; V gene: TRBV19; J gene: TRBJ1-2; clone size: -; D gene: -; CDR3 protein: CASRTQATYGYTF; CDR3 DNA: TGTGCCAGCCGGACACAAGCGACCTATGGCTACACCTTC
CDR3 length: 14; V gene: TRBV19; J gene: TRBJ1-1; clone size: -; D gene: TRBD1; CDR3 protein: CASSIPGQGAQAFF; CDR3 DNA: TGTGCCAGTAGTATACCAGGACAGGGCGCCCAAGCTTTCTTT
CDR3 length: 15; V gene: TRBV2; J gene: TRBJ1-2; clone size: -; D gene: -; CDR3 protein: CASGLRGQGAYGYTF; CDR3 DNA: TGTGCCAGCGGCTTAAGGGGCCAGGGTGCCTATGGCTACACCTTC
CDR3 length: 15; V gene: TRBV7-9; J gene: TRBJ2-1; clone size: -; D gene: -; CDR3 protein: CASSADTSSYNEQFF; CDR3 DNA: TGTGCCAGCAGCGCGGACACCAGCTCCTACAATGAGCAGTTCTTC
CDR3 length: 20; V gene: TRBV21-1; J gene: TRBJ2-5; clone size: -; D gene: -; CDR3 protein: CASRLRLPGLAGGPWETQYF; CDR3 DNA: TGTGCCAGCAGGTTGCGACTTCCGGGACTAGCGGGAGGGCCTTGGGAGACCCAGTACTTC
CDR3 length: 14; V gene: TRBV2; J gene: TRBJ2-5; clone size: once; D gene: TRBD2; CDR3 protein: CASKGGAAKETQYF; CDR3 DNA: TGTGCCAGCAAGGGAGGGGCCGCGAAAGAGACCCAGTACTTC
CDR3 length: 15; V gene: TRBV7-2; J gene: TRBJ2-3; clone size: -; D gene: TRBD2; CDR3 protein: CASSPGGAGGDTQYF; CDR3 DNA: TGTGCCAGCAGTCCGGGGGGGGCCGGCGGGGATACGCAGTATTTT
CDR3 length: 13; V gene: TRBV7-9; J gene: TRBJ2-1; clone size: -; D gene: TRBD2; CDR3 protein: CASTNAPRTSKFF; CDR3 DNA: TGTGCCAGCACCAACGCCCCCCGGACTAGTAAGTTCTTC
CDR3 length: 13; V gene: TRBV28; J gene: TRBJ1-2; clone size: -; D gene: -; CDR3 protein: CASSTQMAHGYTF; CDR3 DNA: TGTGCCAGCAGTACACAGATGGCCCATGGCTACACCTTC
CDR3 length: 14; V gene: TRBV7-2; J gene: TRBJ1-2; clone size: -; D gene: -; CDR3 protein: CASSLSAVTYGYTF; CDR3 DNA: TGTGCCAGCAGCTTATCGGCGGTTACCTATGGCTACACCTTC